This TCR beta chain was captured in a study of blood T cell repertoires in COVID-19. Produced via immunoSEQ multiplex PCR; TCRdb's table is partial and in-frame only. The table has approximately 150,000 clones, approximately 83% seen once. V lost 0 bases, J lost 1 base, and 5 bases stayed unmatched. Germline V gene sequence: CDR1 SGHNT, CDR2 YYREEE (reference sequence). This CDR3 spans 16 amino acids. The sequencing sample was made of peripheral blood. This rearrangement joins TRBV5-4 to TRBJ2-3; 7 nucleotides agree with TRBD1. This TCR derives from a man aged 65 to 85 with acute or convalescent COVID-19. CDR3 sequence (DNA): TGTGCCAGCAGCTTGGGACAGGGTCTGGGCACAGATACGCAGTATTTT. Its protein is CASSLGQGLGTDTQYF.